Given below is one T cell receptor beta chain in context. Germline CDR1 reads PRHDT; CDR2 reads FYEKMQ (reference sequence). Unmatched junction bases numbered 11, after V lost 6 bases and J lost 0 bases. The CDR3 contains 17 residues. The data belong to a study of blood T cell repertoires in COVID-19. TCRdb's table, derived via immunoSEQ multiplex PCR, lists solely in-frame clones and lacks some. Of roughly 100,000 clones listed, about 76% are singletons. This sequence was found in a woman in her seventies with acute or convalescent COVID-19. Sequences were obtained from peripheral blood. The rearrangement joins TRBV13 to TRBJ1-3; 7 bases match TRBD1. CDR3 sequence reads: CASRQTGEPYSGNTIYF. The DNA of the CDR3 is TGTGCCAGCAGACAAACAGGGGAACCTTACTCTGGAAACACCATATATTTT.